Shown below are 11 T cell receptor beta chains from a single sample sequenced in a study of beta chain features in type 1 diabetes. For these receptors, no antigen is known. The study, taken as a whole, reports: TCRB CDR3s from Type 1 diabetes patients were moderately but significantly shorter in all four CD4+ subsets.

Reverse transcription of all isolated RNA meant that expressed TCRB transcripts were sequenced. TCRdb's table, derived via immunoSEQ multiplex PCR, lists solely in-frame clones and lacks some. The data contain around 140,000 clones, approximately 10% of them seen just once; the ten biggest clones take up roughly 0.75%. Specimen: central memory CD4+ T cells from blood. The origin of the receptors is a man aged 30 to 45 with type 1 diabetes.

The chain has TRBV4-1 and TRBJ2-2, with TRBD1 identical over 8 bases. Germline V gives CDR1 MGHRA, CDR2 YSYEKL. This CDR3 region has 16 residues. V shed 2 bases, J shed 7 bases, and the junction held 9 bases outside the gene matches. The CDR3 is CASSQNDRGSGGELFF. The CDR3 DNA is TGCGCCAGCAGCCAAAATGACAGGGGATCGGGCGGGGAGCTGTTTTTT.

The chain joins TRBV29-1 to TRBJ2-5, with 8 bases identical to TRBD1. CDR1 and CDR2 (germline): SQVTM, ANQGSEA. With 7 bases clipped from V and 4 bases from J, the junction kept 5 bases outside the gene matches. This CDR3 is built from 12 residues. The CDR3, as DNA: TGCAGCGCCGGACAGGGATCAGAGACCCAGTACTTC. Translated, it gives CSAGQGSETQYF.

Worth noting for this clone: This could be a read error, since a much larger clone is one nucleotide away. This chain connects TRBV28 to TRBJ1-2; D possibly corresponds to TRBD1 (6 bases). Germline lookup yields CDR1 MDHEN and CDR2 SYDVKM. This CDR3 spans 12 amino acids. The V end was cut by 6 bases, the J end by 4 bases, with 9 bases between. The CDR3 sequence: CASSQQGYGYTF. In nucleotides, the CDR3 is TGTGCCAGCAGCCAACAGGGCTATGGCTACACCTTC.

Points on this clone: In the same sample, other DNA sequences code for this CDR3. The rearrangement joins TRBV7-9 to TRBJ2-3; D is unclear. CDR3 length: 13 residues. From germline, CDR1 is SEHNR and CDR2 FQNEAQ (reference sequence). Trimming took 4 bases from V and 1 from J, leaving 6 bases between them. As DNA, the CDR3 is TGTGCCAGCAGCTCCTCGGGCACAGATACGCAGTATTTT. Translation gives CASSSSGTDTQYF.

This chain uses TRBV5-4 with TRBJ1-4; D might be TRBD1 (6 bases). With 0 bases removed from V and 12 bases from J, the gap between germline ends came to 18 bases. Germline values: CDR1 SGHNT, CDR2 YYREEE (reference sequence). The CDR3 runs to 15 residues. DNA of the CDR3: TGTGCCAGCAGCTTGGGGGCAATCCAAGGGGGTGAACTGTTTTTT. This codes for CASSLGAIQGGELFF.

The rearrangement links TRBV5-6 to TRBJ2-7, with 10 bases lining up with TRBD2. V was pared by 5 bases and J by 6 bases, with 8 bases of the junction left unmatched. Germline lookup yields CDR1 SGHDT and CDR2 YYEEEE. The CDR3 has 14 amino acids. CDR3 sequence: CASRRSGRGSEQYF. The CDR3 DNA is TGTGCCAGCAGACGCAGCGGGAGGGGTTCCGAGCAGTACTTC.

The chain links TRBV4-3 to TRBJ1-2; 9 bases map to TRBD1. J was trimmed by 4 bases and V by 2 bases; bases with no gene match: 5. The germline V gene encodes CDR1 LGHNA and CDR2 YSLEER. The CDR3 covers 15 residues. CDR3 coding DNA: TGCGCCAGCAGCCAAAGGGACAGGGAAGGCTATGGCTACACCTTC. Its protein is CASSQRDREGYGYTF.

There are a few counts of this clone. This rearrangement joins TRBV5-4 to TRBJ2-3, with 13 nucleotides matching TRBD2. CDR1 and CDR2 (germline): SGHNT, YYREEE (reference sequence). The V and J ends lost 2 bases and 3 bases, in that order; junction bases with no gene match: 3. The CDR3 runs 16 residues. The CDR3 is CASSLLAGGPTDTQYF. Written as DNA, the CDR3 is TGTGCCAGCAGCTTACTAGCGGGGGGGCCTACAGATACGCAGTATTTT. Supplemented by reference TRBV5-4 and TRBJ2-3, the full variable domain reads ETGVTQSPTHLIKTRGQQVTLRCSSQSGHNTVSWYQQALGQGPQFIFQYYREEENGRGNFPPRFSGLQFPNYSSELNVNALELDDSALYLCASSLLAGGPTDTQYFGPGTRLTVL.

This clone was observed a few times. The V gene is TRBV5-1, the J gene TRBJ2-3; D is ambiguous. The CDR3 sequence is 16 residues long. With 4 bases removed from V and 0 bases from J, the gap between germline ends came to 15 bases. CDR1 is SGHRS and CDR2 is YFSETQ in the germline V gene. The CDR3 is CASSPGDLPSTDTQYF. The CDR3 DNA follows: TGCGCCAGCAGCCCCGGAGACCTACCTAGCACAGATACGCAGTATTTT. The whole variable domain, filled in from reference TRBV5-1 and TRBJ2-3, reads KAGVTQTPRYLIKTRGQQVTLSCSPISGHRSVSWYQQTPGQGLQFLFEYFSETQRNKGNFPGRFSGRQFSNSRSEMNVSTLELGDSALYLCASSPGDLPSTDTQYFGPGTRLTVL.

This clone was observed a few times. The chain uses TRBV11-2 and TRBJ2-1; possibly TRBD2 for D (5 bases). From germline, CDR1 is SGHAT and CDR2 FQNNGV. Deletions cut 6 bases from V and 9 bases from J, with 15 bases between. CDR3 length: 13 residues. The CDR3, as DNA: TGTGCCAGCAGTCCCTCCGGACTCACTGAGCAGTTCTTC. It is translated as CASSPSGLTEQFF.

This clone was detected only a few times. The V call is TRBV21-1, the J call TRBJ1-6. TRBV21-1 represents a pseudogene. The CDR3 contains 17 residues. The chain's CDR3 is CASSKPFGGVFNSPLHF. The CDR3 DNA is TGTGCCAGCAGCAAACCCTTTGGGGGGGTTTTTAATTCACCCCTCCACTTT.